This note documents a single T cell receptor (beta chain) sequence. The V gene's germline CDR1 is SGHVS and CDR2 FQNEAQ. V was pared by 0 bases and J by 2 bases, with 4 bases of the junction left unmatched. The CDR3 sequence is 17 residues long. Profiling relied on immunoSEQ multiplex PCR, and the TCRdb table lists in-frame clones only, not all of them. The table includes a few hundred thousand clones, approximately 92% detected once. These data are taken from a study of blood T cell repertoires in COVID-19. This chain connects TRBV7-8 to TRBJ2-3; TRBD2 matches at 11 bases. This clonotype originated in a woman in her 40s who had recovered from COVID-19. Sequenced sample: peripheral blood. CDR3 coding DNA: TGTGCCAGCAGCTTAGCAATAGCGGGAGGGTACACAGATACGCAGTATTTT. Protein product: CASSLAIAGGYTDTQYF.